This TCR beta chain comes out of a study of molecular identifiers for immune sequencing clone quantification. This clonotype was observed many times. No antigen is known for it. In TCRdb, the PCR reads were re-called with MiXCR into one record per CDR3 protein. The sample has over 600,000 distinct CDR3 sequences; 20% are singletons. General study findings and limits: Clonotypes topping 20 RNA copies carried over 97% of effector molecules but under 1% of naive ones.

Per germline, CDR1 MNHEY and CDR2 SMNVEV (reference sequence). Trimming took off 6 bases at V and 3 bases at J, with 11 bases between the two ends. The CDR3 totals 13 residues. Sequencing used naive CD8+ T cells from blood, with Jurkat cell RNA spiked in. Subset defined: FACS-sorted CD8+CD4-CCR7+CD45RA+ naive T cells. This receptor was obtained from a human donor in good health. Some libraries in this study had Jurkat cell RNA spiked in. The chain combines TRBV27 with TRBJ1-1; unclear D gene. The CDR3 nucleotides are TGTGCCAGCAGCCTTGGAGGCCACACTGAAGCTTTCTTT. Amino acids: CASSLGGHTEAFF.